The 27 T cell receptor beta chains reported below all come from one sample, sequenced in a study of T cells after yellow fever vaccination. In TCRdb, the 5' RACE reads were re-called with MiXCR into one record per CDR3 protein. The sample holds some 350,000 distinct CDR3 sequences, over 4% seen once. The starting material was PBMCs, obtained 5 days after the yellow fever booster vaccination. Receptors were obtained from a man aged 18 to 29 who received the YFV17D yellow fever vaccine.

This clonotype was counted between two and nine times. The J gene is TRBJ1-6, the V gene TRBV7-3, with unresolved D. V dropped 3 bases and J dropped 9 bases, with 15 bases sitting between them. CDR1 and CDR2 from the germline V gene are SGHTA and FQGTGA. CDR3 size: 15 residues. CDR3 region: CASSFFFRCGSPLHF. The CDR3 coding sequence is TGTGCCAGCAGCTTCTTCTTTCGGTGTGGTTCACCCCTCCACTTT.

At least ten counts were recorded for this clonotype. V gene TRBV9 combines with J gene TRBJ2-1, with 10 bases fitting TRBD1. Per germline, CDR1 SGDLS and CDR2 YYNGEE. The CDR3 is made up of 15 amino acids. V dropped 3 bases and J dropped 3; count of bases not matched to a gene: 3. The CDR3 DNA sequence: TGTGCCAGCAGCGGCGGACAGGGGGTCTACAATGAGCAGTTCTTC. It specifies CASSGGQGVYNEQFF.

This clonotype was found many times. CDR3 nucleotide sequence: TGTGCCAGCAGTTTAGCGCGTGGGGCCACGTCAGTAGATACGCAGTATTTT. The encoded protein is CASSLARGATSVDTQYF. This chain joins TRBV12-3 or TRBV12-4 and TRBJ2-3, with D maybe TRBD1 (5 bases). The CDR3 length is 17 residues. V gave up 0 bases and J gave up 5 bases, with 18 bases separating them.

J is TRBJ2-5 and V is TRBV20-1; possible D gene TRBD2, 6 bases. There are 15 residues in the CDR3. Germline assignment: CDR1 DFQATT and CDR2 SNEGSKA (reference sequence). V shed 5 bases and J shed 4 bases, with 20 bases lying between them. Here the CDR3 reads CSARGRDSLPETQYF. CDR3 DNA: TGCAGTGCTCGGGGACGGGACTCTCTCCCAGAGACCCAGTACTTC.

This clonotype was seen repeatedly, ten times or more. A read error may produce the germline difference seen at one junction end. The chain joins TRBV5-1 to TRBJ1-4; D is uncertain. Germline CDR1 reads SGHRS; CDR2 reads YFSETQ. The length of the CDR3 is 13 residues. CDR3 DNA sequence: TGTGCCAGCAGCTTGGAGCCTAATGAAAAACTGTTTTTT. Its translation: CASSLEPNEKLFF.

This clonotype appeared a few times. A much more abundant neighbour one base away suggests this may be a read error. V and J are TRBV6-5 and TRBJ2-1; D is unresolved. CDR1 and CDR2 from the germline V gene are MNHEY and SVGAGI. The CDR3 loop spans 13 amino acids. V lost 6 bases, J lost 0 bases, and 6 bases lay in between. The CDR3 loop reads CASSQSSYNEQFF. CDR3 nucleotides: TGTGCCAGCAGCCAGAGCTCCTACAATGAGCAGTTCTTC.

V gene TRBV30 combines with J gene TRBJ1-6, with TRBD1 matching 10 bases. The CDR3 runs 14 residues. Germline-derived CDR1 and CDR2 are GTSNPN and SVGIG (reference sequence). V trimming: 3 bases; J trimming: 6 bases; junction bases outside the gene matches: 2. The CDR3 here is CAWRGDRGNSPLHF. CDR3 nucleotides: TGTGCCTGGAGGGGGGACAGGGGTAATTCACCCCTCCACTTT.

This clonotype was seen at least ten times. The gene calls are TRBV20-1 and TRBJ2-7, with a possible D match to TRBD2 (5 bases). This CDR3 is built from 14 residues. Germline values: CDR1 DFQATT, CDR2 SNEGSKA (reference sequence). V was trimmed by 2 bases and J by 0 bases, leaving 11 bases between them. CDR3 in amino acids: CSARNGESSYEQYV. In nucleotides, the CDR3 is TGCAGTGCTAGAAACGGGGAAAGCTCCTACGAGCAGTACGTC.

Note on this clonotype: This may come from a read error, since a much larger clone is one base off. The chain employs TRBV11-2 and TRBJ1-1; the D gene is possibly TRBD1 (5 bases). Germline V gene sequence: CDR1 SGHAT, CDR2 FQNNGV. There are 13 residues in the CDR3. CDR3 region: CASSLSGRSEAVF. In nucleotides, the CDR3 is TGTGCCAGCAGCTTATCAGGGAGGTCTGAAGCTGTCTTT.

This clonotype appeared a few times. The chain joins TRBV6-7 to TRBJ1-5; 7 bases are shared with TRBD1. TRBV6-7 is annotated as an ORF whose role is uncertain. The ends lost 5 bases at V and 5 bases at J; junction bases unmatched: 9. The CDR3 length is 15 residues. The CDR3 coding sequence is TGTGCCAGCAGTATTAACGAGGGGGCCCATCAGCCCCAGCATTTT. This codes for CASSINEGAHQPQHF.

The rearrangement links TRBV5-6 to TRBJ2-1, with a possible D match to TRBD1 (6 bases). Germline CDR1 reads SGHDT; CDR2 reads YYEEEE. V was pared by 5 bases and J by 4 bases, with 13 bases between. This CDR3 has 14 amino acids. Written as DNA, the CDR3 is TGTGCCAGCAGAATAGGGGGAAGGTACAATGAGCAGTTCTTC. This sequence encodes CASRIGGRYNEQFF.

This clonotype was seen a handful of times. The chain combines TRBV5-4 with TRBJ1-6, with a tentative D call TRBD1 (5 bases). CDR1 and CDR2 (germline): SGHNT, YYREEE (reference sequence). The V end was cut by 4 bases, the J end by 0 bases, with 14 bases between. This CDR3 spans 17 amino acids. The CDR3: CASSRAGGSSYNSPLHF. CDR3 DNA sequence: TGTGCCAGCAGCCGCGCGGGGGGAAGCTCCTATAATTCACCCCTCCACTTT.

The chain carries TRBV6-6 and TRBJ1-2, with D hard to call. Between the trimmed V and J ends, which lost 0 bases and 8 bases, there was a span of 16 bases. The CDR3 length is 15 residues. Germline lookup yields CDR1 MNHNY and CDR2 SVGAGI (reference sequence). This chain's CDR3 is CASSYSTTELIGYTF. CDR3 in DNA: TGTGCCAGCAGTTACTCAACAACTGAATTAATAGGCTACACCTTC.

The V gene is TRBV28, the J gene TRBJ2-5, with D perhaps TRBD1 (5 bases). Germline CDR1 reads MDHEN; CDR2 reads SYDVKM. The CDR3 runs 13 residues. V gave up 6 bases and J gave up 7 bases, with 15 bases separating them. Here the CDR3 reads CASSFRAWGTQYF. The CDR3 nucleotides are TGTGCCAGCAGCTTCAGGGCGTGGGGGACCCAGTACTTC.

In this sample, this clonotype turned up a few times. The rearrangement links TRBV4-1 to TRBJ1-6; D unclear. The CDR3 loop spans 14 amino acids. In germline, CDR1 is MGHRA, CDR2 YSYEKL. The V end lost 4 bases, the J end lost 7 bases, and 11 bases lay between the germline ends. Here the CDR3 reads CASSRGLINSPLHF. CDR3 bases: TGCGCCAGCAGCCGAGGGTTGATCAATTCACCCCTCCACTTT.

This clonotype was observed a handful of times. The CDR3 region has the DNA TGCGCCAGCAGCCTACAGGGGGCCTACTACGAGCAGTACTTC. Encoded protein: CASSLQGAYYEQYF. The V and J genes are TRBV5-1 and TRBJ2-7, with 9 bases aligning to TRBD1. CDR3 size: 14 residues. CDR1 is SGHRS and CDR2 is YFSETQ in the germline V gene. The V gene end was trimmed by 4 bases and the J gene end by 3 bases; junction bases not matched to a gene: 5.

This clonotype was detected many times. V usage is TRBV28 and J usage is TRBJ2-5; D remains ambiguous. Looked up from germline, CDR1 is MDHEN and CDR2 is SYDVKM. This CDR3 contains 13 residues. V gave up 7 bases and J gave up 1 base, with 10 bases separating them. CDR3 region: CASTPASQETQYF. The CDR3 DNA is TGTGCCAGCACCCCGGCATCCCAAGAGACCCAGTACTTC.

The genes are TRBV6-5 and TRBJ2-2; a weak D match, TRBD1 (5 bases). The CDR3 loop spans 14 amino acids. Trimming removed 5 bases from V and 0 bases from J, with 7 bases in between. Germline V gene sequence: CDR1 MNHEY, CDR2 SVGAGI. This chain's CDR3 is CASSDSPNTGELFF. The DNA of the CDR3 is TGTGCCAGCAGTGACAGCCCGAACACCGGGGAGCTGTTTTTT.

The V and J genes are TRBV12-3 or TRBV12-4 and TRBJ1-5; no definite D call. V was cut by 3 bases and J by 11 bases, with 11 bases left in between. This CDR3 contains 12 residues. The CDR3 bases are TGTGCCAGCAGTTTGGGAAGCGTAACCCAGCATTTT. It is translated as CASSLGSVTQHF.

This clonotype was counted only a few times. J is TRBJ1-1 and V is TRBV20-1, with unresolved D. Trimming removed 3 bases at V and 8 bases at J, with 10 bases between. Germline V lookup: CDR1 DFQATT, CDR2 SNEGSKA (reference sequence). The CDR3 has 11 amino acids. The chain's CDR3 is CSARGTLEAFF. Here the CDR3 DNA reads TGCAGTGCTAGGGGCACGCTCGAAGCTTTCTTT.

This clonotype occurred a few times. The V gene is TRBV27, the J gene TRBJ2-3, with 15 bases lining up with TRBD2. Germline V gene sequence: CDR1 MNHEY, CDR2 SMNVEV (reference sequence). J gave up 0 bases and V 3 bases, and 7 bases lay outside the gene matches. This CDR3 comprises 19 residues. The CDR3 spells CASSFLGLAGGSSTDTQYF. For the CDR3, the DNA is TGTGCCAGCAGTTTTCTCGGACTAGCGGGGGGGAGTAGCACAGATACGCAGTATTTT.

This clonotype was seen ten or more times. The genes are TRBV5-4 and TRBJ2-1; 8 bases are a match to TRBD2. Germline loops: CDR1 SGHNT, CDR2 YYREEE (reference sequence). V trimming: 4 bases; J trimming: 6 bases; junction bases outside the gene matches: 12. The CDR3 is 16 residues long. In nucleotides, the CDR3 is TGTGCCAGCAGCGACTCCGGGGGGGGCCACACCAATGAGCAGTTCTTC. Translation: CASSDSGGGHTNEQFF.

This clonotype occurred many times. The rearrangement joins TRBV7-6 to TRBJ2-1; 7 bases agree with TRBD1. V was pared by 1 base and J by 4 bases, with 7 bases of the junction left unmatched. CDR3 length: 16 amino acids. Germline-derived CDR1 and CDR2 are SGHVS and FNYEAQ. DNA of the CDR3: TGTGCCAGCAGCTTAGTCGACAGGGTTCTTTACAATGAGCAGTTCTTC. This translates into CASSLVDRVLYNEQFF.

This clonotype occurred many times. The chain carries TRBV5-1 and TRBJ1-2, with 8 bases aligning to TRBD1. CDR3 length: 15 amino acids. The junction had 8 bases not matched to a gene; V was cut back by 1 base and J by 6 bases. Germline-derived CDR1 and CDR2 are SGHRS and YFSETQ. Here the CDR3 reads CASSLSSGGYDGYTF. DNA for the CDR3: TGCGCCAGCAGCTTGTCGTCAGGGGGCTACGATGGCTACACCTTC.

This clonotype was observed many times. The rearrangement uses TRBV2 and TRBJ2-3; 10 bases line up with TRBD2. Germline assignment: CDR1 SNHLY and CDR2 FYNNEI. CDR3 length: 15 residues. V dropped 1 base and J dropped 7; count of bases not matched to a gene: 5. The DNA for the CDR3 is TGTGCCAGCAGTGAAGGGGCTAGCGGGGGACATACGCAGTATTTT. Encoded protein: CASSEGASGGHTQYF. Full variable domain (rest looked up from reference TRBV2 and TRBJ2-3): EPEVTQTPSHQVTQMGQEVILRCVPISNHLYFYWYRQILGQKVEFLVSFYNNEISEKSEIFDDQFSVERPDGSNFTLKIRSTKLEDSAMYFCASSEGASGGHTQYFGPGTRLTVL.

This clonotype was counted many times. The CDR3 spells CASSFAQLYGYTF. The CDR3 nucleotides read TGTGCCAGCAGCTTCGCTCAACTCTATGGCTACACCTTC. This rearrangement joins TRBV7-2 to TRBJ1-2; D not resolved. The CDR3 sequence is 13 residues long. In germline, CDR1 is SGHTA, CDR2 FQGNSA. Between the trimmed V and J ends, which lost 3 bases and 4 bases, there was a span of 9 bases.

A few counts support this clonotype. The V and J genes are TRBV12-3 or TRBV12-4 and TRBJ2-7; D call uncertain. This CDR3 has 15 amino acids. Trimming cost V 5 bases and J 0 bases, with 14 bases left between them. The CDR3 reads CASSLDPASSYEQYF. The DNA for the CDR3 is TGTGCCAGCAGTCTAGACCCAGCGAGCTCCTACGAGCAGTACTTC.